The 9 T cell receptor beta chains listed next were all sequenced from one sample in a study of PD-1 blockade in mismatch repair-deficient tumors. For these TCRs, the target antigens are not known. Time point in this sample: identical roughly 10-day culture without peptide (control). Produced via immunoSEQ multiplex PCR; TCRdb's table is partial and in-frame only. The sample carries around 14,000 clones, about nine tenths recorded once. This specimen consisted of cells cultured in vitro, obtained from a patient treated with pembrolizumab. Source of these receptors: an adult with mismatch repair-deficient cancer.

This sequence joins TRBV28 and TRBJ1-3; D may be TRBD1 (6 bases). In germline, CDR1 is MDHEN, CDR2 SYDVKM. The CDR3 runs 15 residues. Deletions cut 4 bases from V and 1 base from J, with 11 bases between. The CDR3 region has the DNA TGTGCCAGCAGTTCCCCAGACAGGTCTGGAAACACCATATATTTT. The encoded protein is CASSSPDRSGNTIYF.

The rearrangement uses TRBV7-8 and TRBJ2-5; 10 bases fit TRBD2. The germline CDR1 and CDR2 sequences are SGHVS and FQNEAQ. With V trimmed by 3 bases and J by 5 bases, 9 bases remained unmatched. The CDR3 is 16 residues long. CDR3 residues: CASSFRASGSFETQYF. As DNA, the CDR3 is TGTGCCAGCAGCTTTCGGGCTAGCGGGAGTTTCGAGACCCAGTACTTC.

V usage is TRBV9 and J usage is TRBJ2-7; 11 bases fit TRBD2. Per germline, CDR1 SGDLS and CDR2 YYNGEE. V was clipped by 0 bases and J by 5 bases; unmatched bases: 16. The CDR3 consists of 19 residues. The CDR3 here is CASSVAPPTSGTNRDEQYF. As DNA, the CDR3 is TGTGCCAGCAGCGTAGCCCCTCCGACTAGCGGGACGAACAGGGACGAGCAGTACTTC.

This clone was recorded a few times. The chain links TRBV9 to TRBJ2-1, with 14 bases that match TRBD2. V lost 4 bases to trimming and J lost 0 bases; unmatched junction nucleotides: 3. CDR1 and CDR2 from the germline V gene are SGDLS and YYNGEE. The CDR3 is made up of 17 amino acids. The CDR3 nucleotides are TGTGCCAGCAGCAAGGGGACTAGCGGGAGCTCCTACAATGAGCAGTTCTTC. Translating gives CASSKGTSGSSYNEQFF. Filled out from reference TRBV9 and TRBJ2-1, the complete variable domain reads DSGVTQTPKHLITATGQRVTLRCSPRSGDLSVYWYQQSLDQGLQFLIQYYNGEERAKGNILERFSAQQFPDLHSELNLSSLELGDSALYFCASSKGTSGSSYNEQFFGPGTRLTVL.

The chain couples TRBV7-9 to TRBJ1-2, with D tentatively TRBD1 (6 bases). With 5 bases removed from V and 4 bases from J, the gap between germline ends came to 8 bases. The CDR3 has 12 amino acids. From germline, CDR1 is SEHNR and CDR2 FQNEAQ (reference sequence). CDR3 region: CASSQDSYGYTF. The CDR3 nucleotides are TGTGCCAGCAGCCAGGACAGCTATGGCTACACCTTC. Full variable domain (missing parts from reference TRBV7-9 and TRBJ1-2): DTGVSQNPRHKITKRGQNVTFRCDPISEHNRLYWYRQTLGQGPEFLTYFQNEAQLEKSRLLSDRFSAERPKGSFSTLEIQRTEQGDSAMYLCASSQDSYGYTFGSGTRLTVV.

The V call is TRBV19, the J call TRBJ2-7; 8 nucleotides line up with TRBD2. This CDR3 contains 14 residues. Germline CDR1 LNHDA, CDR2 SQIVND (reference sequence). V lost 5 bases, J lost 2 bases, and 5 bases stayed unmatched. The CDR3 is CASSSVTSAYEQYF. The CDR3 nucleotides read TGTGCCAGTAGTTCCGTGACTAGCGCCTACGAGCAGTACTTC.

This rearrangement joins TRBV19 to TRBJ1-2; D not certain. Trimming removed 8 bases from V and 0 bases from J, with 10 bases in between. From germline, CDR1 is LNHDA and CDR2 SQIVND (reference sequence). The CDR3 sequence is 13 residues long. The DNA for the CDR3 is TGTGCCAGTGCCGCCCATCCTAACTATGGCTACACCTTC. Protein product: CASAAHPNYGYTF.

The V gene is TRBV5-1, the J gene TRBJ1-2, with 8 bases aligning to TRBD1. The germline V gene encodes CDR1 SGHRS and CDR2 YFSETQ. CDR3 length: 13 residues. V dropped 4 bases and J dropped 3; count of bases not matched to a gene: 2. The CDR3, as DNA: TGCGCCAGCAGCGTGACAGGGGACTATGGCTACACCTTC. Its protein product is CASSVTGDYGYTF.

The chain joins TRBV18 to TRBJ2-1, with TRBD1 matching over 7 bases. Looked up from germline, CDR1 is KGHSH and CDR2 is LQKENI. The ends lost 1 base at V and 6 bases at J; junction bases unmatched: 12. This CDR3 is built from 17 residues. CDR3 residues: CASSPLKDRVSRNEQFF. In nucleotides, the CDR3 is TGTGCCAGCTCACCACTGAAAGACAGGGTTTCCCGCAATGAGCAGTTCTTC. Using reference TRBV18 and TRBJ2-1 for the parts outside the CDR3, the full variable domain is NAGVMQNPRHLVRRRGQEARLRCSPMKGHSHVYWYRQLPEEGLKFMVYLQKENIIDESGMPKERFSAEFPKEGPSILRIQQVVRGDSAAYFCASSPLKDRVSRNEQFFGPGTRLTVL.